This TCR beta chain is from a study of T cell repertoires in cytomegalovirus infection. The overall study: Both CMV infection and a matching HLA type were indicated by public TCR beta signatures. Study-wide results and limits: In two of eight donors, the top clonotype was HLA-C-restricted CMV-specific.

This clonotype appeared many times. The antigen remains undetermined. TCRdb processed the reads anew with MiXCR; each CDR3 protein has one entry. The data show around 210,000 distinct CDR3 sequences, roughly 6.5% seen once. Trimming stripped 11 bases from V and 5 bases from J, with 19 bases between. Germline loops: CDR1 MNHEY, CDR2 SVGEGT. The CDR3 runs 14 residues. V is TRBV6-2 or TRBV6-3 and J is TRBJ2-1; D might be TRBD1 (6 bases). The TCR was taken from a human donor in good health (CMV status not recorded). Some clones in this sample may be carry-over from other donors' samples. Material for sequencing was PBMCs. The CDR3 loop is CAGKPPGQNNEQFF. The CDR3 bases are TGTGCCGGAAAACCCCCCGGACAGAACAATGAGCAGTTCTTC.